Below are 13 T cell receptor beta chains sequenced from a single sample in a study of blood T cells in healthy people across ages. A second 7 to 11 cycle PCR used barcoded and J-beta primers. Each CDR3 protein is one row after TCRdb ran MiXCR on the 5' RACE reads. This sample has roughly 1,100,000 distinct CDR3 sequences, with almost 25% found just once. In addition, the sample was reused for a study of T cells of mothers and their children.

Sequenced input: blood. The source of these receptors is a girl aged 2 to 10 in good health.

The rearrangement uses TRBV29-1 and TRBJ1-3; D uncertain. Germline V gene data show CDR1 as SQVTM and CDR2 as ANQGSEA. The V end was cut by 7 bases, the J end by 2 bases, with 6 bases between. The CDR3 length is 11 residues. Here the CDR3 reads CSELTGNTIYF. CDR3 in DNA: TGCAGCGAACTAACTGGAAACACCATATATTTT.

The V call is TRBV30, the J call TRBJ1-1; no definite D call. CDR1 and CDR2 (germline): GTSNPN, SVGIG (reference sequence). The CDR3 runs 11 residues. The CDR3 protein is CVWSVDTEAFF. The CDR3 DNA reads as TGTGTGTGGTCCGTGGACACTGAAGCTTTCTTT.

The chain carries TRBV9 and TRBJ2-5; D unresolved. CDR1 SGDLS and CDR2 YYNGEE come from the germline V gene. V gave up 4 bases and J gave up 2 bases, with 12 bases separating them. This CDR3 is built from 14 residues. CDR3 sequence reads: CASSPPNGQETQYF. The CDR3 DNA reads TGTGCCAGCAGCCCACCTAACGGTCAAGAGACCCAGTACTTC. The entire variable domain, with the rest obtained from reference TRBV9 and TRBJ2-5, is as follows: DSGVTQTPKHLITATGQRVTLRCSPRSGDLSVYWYQQSLDQGLQFLIQYYNGEERAKGNILERFSAQQFPDLHSELNLSSLELGDSALYFCASSPPNGQETQYFGPGTRLLVL.

The chain recombines TRBV6-2 or TRBV6-3 with TRBJ2-7; 7 bases are a match to TRBD2. The CDR3 runs 14 residues. Germline CDR1 and CDR2: MNHEY and SVGEGT. With V trimmed by 10 bases and J by 2 bases, 11 bases remained unmatched. The DNA for the CDR3 is TGTGCCACCACGCCCCGCGGGAGCACCTACGAGCAGTACTTC. This sequence encodes CATTPRGSTYEQYF.

The V call is TRBV12-3 or TRBV12-4, the J call TRBJ2-2, with D possibly TRBD1 on 6 matching bases. Trimming took 3 bases from V and 4 from J, leaving 24 bases between them. The CDR3 consists of 19 residues. The DNA for the CDR3 is TGTGCCAGCAGTTTTCGTGCAGGGGTGTTGTGGGGTTTCACCGGGGAGCTGTTTTTT. Protein: CASSFRAGVLWGFTGELFF.

The CDR3 DNA reads TGTGCCAGCAGCTTTCAGGGGGCAGACTATGGCTACACCTTC. Protein product: CASSFQGADYGYTF. The chain employs TRBV7-9 and TRBJ1-2; 8 positions match TRBD1. CDR1 is SEHNR, CDR2 FQNEAQ, per germline (reference sequence). The CDR3 consists of 14 residues. V was pared by 3 bases and J by 3 bases, with 3 bases of the junction left unmatched.

In its sample, this clonotype was seen a few times. V gene TRBV11-2 combines with J gene TRBJ2-7; 7 nucleotides match TRBD2. The J segment lost 7 bases and the V segment lost 8 bases, leaving 5 bases of the junction unmatched. The germline V gene has CDR1 SGHAT and CDR2 FQNNGV. The CDR3 is made up of 11 amino acids. The CDR3 is CASSGGEEQYF. CDR3 sequence (DNA): TGTGCCAGCTCGGGGGGAGAGGAGCAGTACTTC.

The sample holds a few counts of this clonotype. The chain links TRBV9 to TRBJ1-6, with a possible D match to TRBD1 (6 bases). The V end was cut by 4 bases, the J end by 10 bases, with 15 bases between. Per germline, CDR1 SGDLS and CDR2 YYNGEE. The CDR3 is made up of 14 amino acids. The CDR3: CASSLDRLGSPLHF. CDR3 nucleotide sequence: TGTGCCAGCAGCCTCGACAGGCTGGGCTCACCCCTCCACTTT. Using reference TRBV9 and TRBJ1-6 for the parts outside the CDR3, the full variable domain is DSGVTQTPKHLITATGQRVTLRCSPRSGDLSVYWYQQSLDQGLQFLIQYYNGEERAKGNILERFSAQQFPDLHSELNLSSLELGDSALYFCASSLDRLGSPLHFGNGTRLTVT.

This chain joins TRBV6-1 and TRBJ2-5; D is unclear. CDR1 is MNHNS, CDR2 SASEGT, per germline. This CDR3 comprises 14 residues. V lost 4 bases and J lost 4, with 13 bases in between. Written as DNA, the CDR3 is TGTGCCAGCAGTGCAGGATCCCTCGGAGAGACCCAGTACTTC. Translated: CASSAGSLGETQYF.

This clonotype was seen only a few times. The junction differs from germline at one of its ends, possibly a read error. This sequence joins TRBV4-2 and TRBJ2-3; no firm D call. The length of the CDR3 is 16 residues. The germline V gene encodes CDR1 LGHNA and CDR2 YNFKEQ. In nucleotides, the CDR3 is TGCGCCAGCAGCCAAGTTTGGCAGCTCGGCACAGATACGCAGTATTTT. Residues: CASSQVWQLGTDTQYF.

This chain joins TRBV29-1 and TRBJ2-1; D perhaps matches TRBD1 (6 bases). The CDR3 length is 13 residues. Trimming pared 8 bases from V and 4 bases from J, leaving 15 bases between. CDR1 is SQVTM, CDR2 ANQGSEA, per germline. CDR3 in amino acids: CSSGWDTYNEQFF. The CDR3 DNA reads as TGCAGCTCGGGGTGGGACACTTACAATGAGCAGTTCTTC.

This clonotype was counted between two and nine times. The V gene is TRBV20-1, the J gene TRBJ2-5, with D perhaps matching TRBD2 (6 bases). Between the trimmed V and J ends, which lost 5 bases and 3 bases, there was a span of 13 bases. Looked up from germline, CDR1 is DFQATT and CDR2 is SNEGSKA (reference sequence). The CDR3 runs to 13 residues. As DNA, the CDR3 is TGCAGTGCTGGACTATATTCGGAAGAGACCCAGTACTTC. This sequence encodes CSAGLYSEETQYF.

V is TRBV5-1 and J is TRBJ2-3, with a weak D call TRBD1 (6 bases). V was cut by 1 base and J by 4 bases, with 10 bases left in between. CDR3 length: 14 amino acids. Per germline, CDR1 SGHRS and CDR2 YFSETQ. CDR3 nucleotide sequence: TGCGCCAGCAGCTTGAGGGGGATCCCAGATACGCAGTATTTT. The encoded protein is CASSLRGIPDTQYF. The entire variable domain, with the rest obtained from reference TRBV5-1 and TRBJ2-3, is as follows: KAGVTQTPRYLIKTRGQQVTLSCSPISGHRSVSWYQQTPGQGLQFLFEYFSETQRNKGNFPGRFSGRQFSNSRSEMNVSTLELGDSALYLCASSLRGIPDTQYFGPGTRLTVL.